This passage covers 14 T cell receptor beta chains from one sample sequenced in a study. TCRdb reprocessed the RT-PCR reads via MiXCR and lists one record per CDR3 protein. This table has more than 550,000 distinct CDR3 sequences, around 14% appearing once. Sequencing was carried out using memory CD4+ T cells from blood. The source is a female donor in good health, serving as a healthy control.

The rearrangement uses TRBV5-1 and TRBJ2-7; TRBD2 aligns across 7 bases. Germline lookup yields CDR1 SGHRS and CDR2 YFSETQ. The CDR3 length is 17 residues. The V segment lost 1 base and the J segment 3 bases; nucleotides outside the gene matches: 13. CDR3 in DNA: TGCGCCAGCAGCTTGCTATTTTCGGGGGGAACACACTACGAGCAGTACTTC. It is translated as CASSLLFSGGTHYEQYF.

There are many counts of this clonotype. The chain joins TRBV4-1 to TRBJ2-3; 7 positions agree with TRBD2. The V gene end was trimmed by 2 bases and the J gene end by 4 bases; junction bases not matched to a gene: 18. This CDR3 is 19 amino acids long. Germline CDR1 is MGHRA and CDR2 is YSYEKL. CDR3 DNA: TGCGCCAGCAGCCAAACCCCAAACTATGGGGGAGGGCCTCCAGATACGCAGTATTTT. Its translation: CASSQTPNYGGGPPDTQYF.

This chain uses TRBV24-1 with TRBJ2-3; D not certain. The germline V gene encodes CDR1 KGHDR and CDR2 SFDVKD. This CDR3 comprises 12 residues. V was shortened by 3 bases and J by 2 bases, with 2 bases between the two germline ends. Here the CDR3 reads CATSDNTDTQYF. The CDR3, as DNA: TGTGCCACCAGTGATAACACAGATACGCAGTATTTT.

This clonotype was counted only a few times. The chain combines TRBV9 with TRBJ2-2; the D is unclear. The CDR3 spans 13 residues. Germline CDR1 and CDR2: SGDLS and YYNGEE. The ends were cut back, 1 base at V and 2 bases at J, with 3 bases in the middle. The CDR3 region is CASSVHNTGELFF. The DNA for the CDR3 is TGTGCCAGCAGCGTACATAACACCGGGGAGCTGTTTTTT.

CDR3 protein: CSAQGPLYSPLHF. Here the CDR3 DNA reads TGCAGTGCTCAAGGACCTTTGTATTCACCCCTCCACTTT. The chain joins TRBV20-1 to TRBJ1-6, with no clear D. This CDR3 spans 13 amino acids. Between the trimmed V and J ends, which lost 5 bases and 8 bases, there was a span of 13 bases. The germline gives CDR1 DFQATT, CDR2 SNEGSKA (reference sequence).

The rearrangement links TRBV5-1 to TRBJ2-1, with TRBD1 matching over 10 bases. This CDR3 region has 15 residues. CDR1 and CDR2 (germline): SGHRS, YFSETQ. V shed 1 base and J 4 bases; nucleotides not matched to a gene: 2. The CDR3 reads CASSLWGQGYNEQFF. CDR3 nucleotides: TGCGCCAGCAGCTTGTGGGGACAGGGGTACAATGAGCAGTTCTTC.

V and J are TRBV4-1 and TRBJ2-7; D gene uncertain. Trimming shortened V by 0 bases and J by 3 bases, and 6 bases separated the two germline ends. Germline values: CDR1 MGHRA, CDR2 YSYEKL. The CDR3 is made up of 13 amino acids. CDR3 sequence (DNA): TGCGCCAGCAGCCAAGAGCCGAACTACGAGCAGTACTTC. This gives the protein CASSQEPNYEQYF.

This clonotype was observed at least ten times. The chain joins TRBV29-1 to TRBJ2-3; 7 nucleotides agree with TRBD2. Germline V CDR1 and CDR2: SQVTM, ANQGSEA. Trimming at V came to 5 bases and at J to 5 bases, leaving 7 bases not matched to a gene. CDR3 length equals 13 residues. CDR3 nucleotides: TGCAGCGTTCGGACCAGGGAGGGAGATACGCAGTATTTT. The encoded protein is CSVRTREGDTQYF.

Many counts were recorded for this clonotype. This chain links TRBV12-3 or TRBV12-4 with TRBJ2-3, with 13 bases that match TRBD2. V lost 3 bases, J lost 3 bases, and 0 bases stayed unmatched. The CDR3 sequence is 15 residues long. Here the CDR3 DNA reads TGTGCCAGCAGTTTGACTAGCGGGAGGACAGATACGCAGTATTTT. Translated: CASSLTSGRTDTQYF.

The rearrangement joins TRBV4-1 to TRBJ1-1; D call uncertain. There are 17 residues in the CDR3. Trimming pared 1 base from V and 1 base from J, leaving 16 bases between. The germline gives CDR1 MGHRA, CDR2 YSYEKL. CDR3 coding DNA: TGCGCCAGCAGCCAAGGCCCAAATACGGCGGGGAACACTGAAGCTTTCTTT. Translating it yields CASSQGPNTAGNTEAFF.

The V and J genes are TRBV29-1 and TRBJ1-1; D gene ambiguous. CDR1 is SQVTM, CDR2 ANQGSEA, per germline. Trimming removed 5 bases from V and 1 base from J, with 11 bases in between. The CDR3 contains 13 residues. This CDR3 is CSVIRQANTEAFF. The CDR3 nucleotides are TGCAGCGTTATACGGCAGGCGAACACTGAAGCTTTCTTT.

Details on this clonotype: The junction shows a germline mismatch at one end, possibly a read error. The genes are TRBV25-1 and TRBJ1-1; 7 bases map to TRBD1. There are 11 residues in the CDR3. Germline CDR1 and CDR2: MGHDK and SYGVNS. In DNA form, the CDR3 reads TGTGCCAGCAGTTCCCCGACAGGGAGCGACTTT. Translation gives CASSSPTGSDF.

The V and J genes are TRBV7-2 and TRBJ1-3; no definite D call. Trimming left V 1 base short and J 4 bases short, with 8 bases between. The CDR3 runs 14 residues. Germline V gene lookup returns CDR1 SGHTA and CDR2 FQGNSA. In DNA, the CDR3 is TGTGCCAGCAGCTTAGTGGGCATAGGAAACACCATATATTTT. This codes for CASSLVGIGNTIYF. The full variable domain, in which reference TRBV7-2 and TRBJ1-3 provide the parts outside the CDR3, is GAGVSQSPSNKVTEKGKDVELRCDPISGHTALYWYRQSLGQGLEFLIYFQGNSAPDKSGLPSDRFSAERTGGSVSTLTIQRTQQEDSAVYLCASSLVGIGNTIYFGEGSWLTVV.

This clonotype was recorded at least ten times. The chain combines TRBV20-1 with TRBJ2-6; 7 bases are shared with TRBD2. V lost 8 bases to trimming and J lost 2 bases; unmatched junction nucleotides: 15. Germline loops: CDR1 DFQATT, CDR2 SNEGSKA (reference sequence). The CDR3 consists of 17 residues. CDR3 sequence: CSPSGRFAGAGANVLTF. CDR3 bases: TGCAGTCCTTCTGGACGGTTTGCGGGAGCTGGGGCCAACGTCCTGACTTTC.